A selection of T cell receptor beta chains follows, all from one sample in a study of blood T cells in healthy people across ages. MiXCR, run by TCRdb on the 5' RACE reads, gives a single entry per CDR3 protein. Here the sample spans about 800,000 distinct CDR3 sequences, 58% being singletons. Specimen: blood. These receptors originate from a man aged 30 to 45 in good health. Each CDR3 is given with its conserved first and last residue. The order of the fields is clone size, V gene, J gene, D gene, CDR3 protein, CDR3 DNA. The D gene is left open where the match is weak. The size field is filled for only some rows; it gives once, few, many or a size class.

clone_size: -
v_call: TRBV20-1
j_call: TRBJ2-3
d_call: -
cdr3_aa: CSGRGEGTATQYF
cdr3_nt: TGCAGTGGAAGGGGTGAGGGCACAGCTACGCAGTATTTT

clone_size: -
v_call: TRBV25-1
j_call: TRBJ2-1
d_call: TRBD2
cdr3_aa: CASSDYSGGYNEQFF
cdr3_nt: TGTGCCAGCAGTGACTATAGCGGGGGCTACAATGAGCAGTTCTTC

clone_size: -
v_call: TRBV5-1
j_call: TRBJ2-7
d_call: -
cdr3_aa: CASSLLGIYEQYF
cdr3_nt: TGCGCCAGCAGCTTGTTGGGAATCTACGAGCAGTACTTC

clone_size: -
v_call: TRBV13
j_call: TRBJ2-3
d_call: TRBD2
cdr3_aa: CASSLATSGRDTQYF
cdr3_nt: TGTGCCAGCAGCTTGGCGACTAGCGGGAGGGATACGCAGTATTTT

clone_size: few
v_call: TRBV20-1
j_call: TRBJ2-7
d_call: -
cdr3_aa: CSANKGPYEQYF
cdr3_nt: TGCAGTGCTAACAAGGGCCCCTACGAGCAGTACTTC

clone_size: few
v_call: TRBV30
j_call: TRBJ2-7
d_call: -
cdr3_aa: CAWKAGKSYEQYF
cdr3_nt: TGTGCCTGGAAGGCAGGAAAGTCCTACGAGCAGTACTTC

clone_size: few
v_call: TRBV18
j_call: TRBJ2-7
d_call: -
cdr3_aa: CASSPEPGTLEQYF
cdr3_nt: TGTGCCAGCTCACCAGAACCGGGGACCCTGGAGCAGTACTTC

clone_size: -
v_call: TRBV4-2
j_call: TRBJ2-5
d_call: TRBD2
cdr3_aa: CASSQEPRGGMKETQYF
cdr3_nt: TGTGCCAGCAGCCAAGAGCCGCGCGGGGGGATGAAAGAGACCCAGTACTTC

clone_size: -
v_call: TRBV4-3
j_call: TRBJ2-5
d_call: TRBD2
cdr3_aa: CASSQSGLAGRQETQYF
cdr3_nt: TGCGCCAGCAGCCAATCGGGACTAGCGGGGCGCCAAGAGACCCAGTACTTC

clone_size: -
v_call: TRBV20-1
j_call: TRBJ2-7
d_call: -
cdr3_aa: CSASQANSYEQYF
cdr3_nt: TGCAGTGCTAGCCAGGCAAATTCCTACGAGCAGTACTTC

clone_size: -
v_call: TRBV24-1
j_call: TRBJ2-3
d_call: TRBD1
cdr3_aa: CATPKCGTGETDTQYF
cdr3_nt: TGTGCCACTCCGAAATGTGGGACAGGGGAAACAGATACGCAGTATTTT

clone_size: -
v_call: TRBV10-3
j_call: TRBJ2-7
d_call: -
cdr3_aa: CVARDSQYEQYF
cdr3_nt: TGTGTGGCCCGGGACTCTCAATACGAGCAGTACTTC

clone_size: -
v_call: TRBV9
j_call: TRBJ2-4
d_call: -
cdr3_aa: CASSVGGQSKDIQYF
cdr3_nt: TGTGCCAGCAGCGTAGGGGGGCAGTCGAAGGACATTCAGTACTTC

clone_size: few
v_call: TRBV12-3/TRBV12-4
j_call: TRBJ2-7
d_call: -
cdr3_aa: CASSLFSGASYEQYF
cdr3_nt: TGTGCCAGCAGTTTATTCTCAGGGGCTAGCTACGAGCAGTACTTC

clone_size: -
v_call: TRBV9
j_call: TRBJ2-1
d_call: -
cdr3_aa: CASSVDPRGPTEQFF
cdr3_nt: TGTGCCAGCAGCGTAGACCCCAGGGGCCCCACTGAGCAGTTCTTC

clone_size: -
v_call: TRBV10-3
j_call: TRBJ2-5
d_call: TRBD2
cdr3_aa: CAISKVAGEKQETQYF
cdr3_nt: TGTGCCATCAGTAAAGTAGCGGGAGAGAAACAAGAGACCCAGTACTTC

clone_size: few
v_call: TRBV7-2
j_call: TRBJ2-4
d_call: -
cdr3_aa: CASSLYKGNIQYF
cdr3_nt: TGTGCCAGCAGCTTATATAAGGGGAACATTCAGTACTTC

clone_size: few
v_call: TRBV20-1
j_call: TRBJ2-7
d_call: -
cdr3_aa: CSANPLTDYEQYF
cdr3_nt: TGCAGTGCAAATCCTCTCACGGATTACGAGCAGTACTTC

clone_size: few
v_call: TRBV15
j_call: TRBJ2-7
d_call: TRBD2
cdr3_aa: CATSRELAGSYEQYF
cdr3_nt: TGTGCCACCAGCAGAGAGCTAGCGGGGAGCTACGAGCAGTACTTC

clone_size: -
v_call: TRBV4-2
j_call: TRBJ2-4
d_call: -
cdr3_aa: CASSQDGVSNNIQYF
cdr3_nt: TGTGCCAGCAGCCAAGACGGGGTCTCGAATAACATTCAGTACTTC

clone_size: -
v_call: TRBV6-1
j_call: TRBJ1-5
d_call: -
cdr3_aa: CASSERPRGNQPQHF
cdr3_nt: TGTGCCAGCAGTGAAAGGCCCAGGGGAAATCAGCCCCAGCATTTT

clone_size: once
v_call: TRBV28
j_call: TRBJ2-3
d_call: -
cdr3_aa: CASSFQRAGDTQYF
cdr3_nt: TGTGCCAGCAGTTTCCAGCGGGCGGGAGATACGCAGTATTTT

clone_size: -
v_call: TRBV25-1
j_call: TRBJ1-4
d_call: -
cdr3_aa: CASTGGREEKLFF
cdr3_nt: TGTGCCAGCACGGGGGGGCGGGAAGAAAAACTGTTTTTT

clone_size: -
v_call: TRBV6-5
j_call: TRBJ2-7
d_call: TRBD1
cdr3_aa: CASRPQGKYEQYF
cdr3_nt: TGTGCCAGCAGGCCACAGGGGAAGTACGAGCAGTACTTC

clone_size: -
v_call: TRBV4-3
j_call: TRBJ2-1
d_call: TRBD2
cdr3_aa: CASSQGGNNEQFF
cdr3_nt: TGCGCCAGCAGCCAGGGGGGGAACAATGAGCAGTTCTTC

clone_size: -
v_call: TRBV7-2
j_call: TRBJ2-1
d_call: -
cdr3_aa: CASSTWDEQFF
cdr3_nt: TGTGCCAGCAGCACGTGGGATGAGCAGTTCTTC

clone_size: -
v_call: TRBV20-1
j_call: TRBJ2-1
d_call: TRBD2
cdr3_aa: CSARDLAGGANEQFF
cdr3_nt: TGCAGTGCTAGAGATTTAGCGGGAGGGGCCAATGAGCAGTTCTTC

clone_size: once
v_call: TRBV28
j_call: TRBJ2-3
d_call: TRBD2
cdr3_aa: CASTIAGTSTDTQYF
cdr3_nt: TGTGCCAGCACCATAGCGGGTACGAGCACAGATACGCAGTATTTT

clone_size: -
v_call: TRBV27
j_call: TRBJ1-1
d_call: -
cdr3_aa: CASSSRGRNTEAFF
cdr3_nt: TGTGCCAGCAGTTCCAGGGGCCGGAACACTGAAGCTTTCTTT

clone_size: -
v_call: TRBV5-5
j_call: TRBJ2-3
d_call: TRBD2
cdr3_aa: CASSLRSGGLTDTQYF
cdr3_nt: TGTGCCAGCAGCTTGCGAAGCGGGGGCCTCACAGATACGCAGTATTTT

clone_size: -
v_call: TRBV20-1
j_call: TRBJ1-1
d_call: -
cdr3_aa: CSAPPVNTEAFF
cdr3_nt: TGCAGTGCTCCCCCAGTGAACACTGAAGCTTTCTTT

clone_size: -
v_call: TRBV25-1
j_call: TRBJ2-3
d_call: -
cdr3_aa: CASSVVIDTQYF
cdr3_nt: TGTGCCAGCAGTGTCGTCATAGATACGCAGTATTTT

clone_size: -
v_call: TRBV4-2
j_call: TRBJ2-7
d_call: -
cdr3_aa: CASSRAQNYEQYF
cdr3_nt: TGTGCCAGCAGCCGGGCACAAAACTACGAGCAGTACTTC

clone_size: -
v_call: TRBV20-1
j_call: TRBJ2-1
d_call: -
cdr3_aa: CSATLLREEDYNEQFF
cdr3_nt: TGCAGCGCTACACTACTCCGGGAAGAGGATTACAATGAGCAGTTCTTC

clone_size: -
v_call: TRBV7-2
j_call: TRBJ2-5
d_call: -
cdr3_aa: CVSSFKGVETQYF
cdr3_nt: TGTGTCAGCAGCTTTAAGGGAGTAGAGACCCAGTACTTC

clone_size: -
v_call: TRBV30
j_call: TRBJ2-1
d_call: -
cdr3_aa: CAWRTEGTNEQFF
cdr3_nt: TGTGCCTGGAGGACAGAGGGTACCAATGAGCAGTTCTTC

clone_size: few
v_call: TRBV7-2
j_call: TRBJ2-7
d_call: -
cdr3_aa: CASSLTGQLNYEQYF
cdr3_nt: TGTGCCAGCAGCTTAACCGGACAGCTCAACTACGAGCAGTACTTC

clone_size: -
v_call: TRBV7-2
j_call: TRBJ1-2
d_call: -
cdr3_aa: CASSPQSVMGYTF
cdr3_nt: TGTGCCAGCAGCCCCCAATCCGTTATGGGCTACACCTTC

clone_size: -
v_call: TRBV25-1
j_call: TRBJ2-7
d_call: -
cdr3_aa: CASSETAEQYF
cdr3_nt: TGTGCCAGCAGTGAAACTGCCGAGCAGTACTTC

clone_size: many
v_call: TRBV7-2
j_call: TRBJ2-1
d_call: TRBD2
cdr3_aa: CASSLGGSGRQNEQFF
cdr3_nt: TGTGCCAGCAGCTTAGGGGGTAGCGGGAGGCAAAATGAGCAGTTCTTC

clone_size: -
v_call: TRBV9
j_call: TRBJ1-2
d_call: -
cdr3_aa: CASSPGTPQDNGYTF
cdr3_nt: TGTGCCAGCAGCCCGGGGACACCTCAAGATAATGGCTACACCTTC

clone_size: -
v_call: TRBV27
j_call: TRBJ1-2
d_call: -
cdr3_aa: CASSLSSGPVYGYTF
cdr3_nt: TGTGCCAGCAGTTTAAGTTCGGGACCCGTGTATGGCTACACCTTC

clone_size: -
v_call: TRBV11-2
j_call: TRBJ2-1
d_call: TRBD2
cdr3_aa: CASSRLAGNSNEQFF
cdr3_nt: TGTGCCAGCAGCCGACTAGCGGGGAATAGCAATGAGCAGTTCTTC

clone_size: -
v_call: TRBV15
j_call: TRBJ1-6
d_call: -
cdr3_aa: CATSRDRGNNSPLHF
cdr3_nt: TGTGCCACCAGCAGAGATCGGGGGAACAATTCACCCCTCCACTTT

clone_size: -
v_call: TRBV7-3
j_call: TRBJ2-1
d_call: -
cdr3_aa: CASSPRGDSSRNEQFF
cdr3_nt: TGTGCCAGCAGCCCTCGGGGGGACAGCTCAAGAAATGAGCAGTTCTTC

clone_size: few
v_call: TRBV11-1
j_call: TRBJ2-5
d_call: -
cdr3_aa: CASRDNRYQETQYF
cdr3_nt: TGTGCCAGCCGGGACAATCGTTACCAAGAGACCCAGTACTTC

clone_size: -
v_call: TRBV7-9
j_call: TRBJ2-3
d_call: -
cdr3_aa: CASSSAPTSTDTQYF
cdr3_nt: TGTGCCAGCAGCTCTGCCCCGACTAGCACAGATACGCAGTATTTT

clone_size: few
v_call: TRBV7-9
j_call: TRBJ2-7
d_call: TRBD2
cdr3_aa: CASSSGTKPYEQYF
cdr3_nt: TGTGCCAGCTCTTCCGGGACTAAGCCTTACGAGCAGTACTTC